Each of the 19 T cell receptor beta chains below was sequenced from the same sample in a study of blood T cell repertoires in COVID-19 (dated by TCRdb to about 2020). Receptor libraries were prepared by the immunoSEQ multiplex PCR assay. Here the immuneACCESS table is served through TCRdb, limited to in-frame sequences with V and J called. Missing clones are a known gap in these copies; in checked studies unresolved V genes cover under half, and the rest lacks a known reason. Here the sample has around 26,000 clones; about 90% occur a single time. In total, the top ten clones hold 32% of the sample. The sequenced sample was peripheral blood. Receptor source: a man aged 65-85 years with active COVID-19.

CDR3 residues: CATSDPRQGNTGELFF. CDR3 bases: TGTGCCACCAGTGATCCCCGACAGGGCAACACCGGGGAGCTGTTTTTT. V and J are TRBV24-1 and TRBJ2-2, with TRBD1 matching over 7 bases. Trimming cost V 3 bases and J 2 bases; bases outside gene matches: 5. Germline V CDR1 and CDR2: KGHDR, SFDVKD. This CDR3 has 16 residues.

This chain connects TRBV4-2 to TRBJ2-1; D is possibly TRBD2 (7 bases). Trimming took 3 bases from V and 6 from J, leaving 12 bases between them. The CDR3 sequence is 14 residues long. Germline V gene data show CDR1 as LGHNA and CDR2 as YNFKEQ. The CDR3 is CASSHPGGRNEQFF. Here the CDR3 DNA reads TGTGCCAGCAGCCACCCCGGGGGGCGCAATGAGCAGTTCTTC.

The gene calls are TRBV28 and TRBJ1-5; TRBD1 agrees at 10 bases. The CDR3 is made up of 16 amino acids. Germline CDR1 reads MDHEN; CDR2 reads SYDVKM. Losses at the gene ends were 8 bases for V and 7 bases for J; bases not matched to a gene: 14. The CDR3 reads CASGVVGQGKEQPQHF. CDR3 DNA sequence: TGTGCCAGCGGGGTGGTGGGACAGGGGAAGGAACAGCCCCAGCATTTT.

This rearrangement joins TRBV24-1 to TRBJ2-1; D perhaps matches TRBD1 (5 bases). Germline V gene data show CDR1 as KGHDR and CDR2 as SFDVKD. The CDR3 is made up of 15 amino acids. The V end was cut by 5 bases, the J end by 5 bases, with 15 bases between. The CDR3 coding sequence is TGTGCCACCAGTGGGGTTGGGGCTCAGGACAATGAGCAGTTCTTC. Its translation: CATSGVGAQDNEQFF.

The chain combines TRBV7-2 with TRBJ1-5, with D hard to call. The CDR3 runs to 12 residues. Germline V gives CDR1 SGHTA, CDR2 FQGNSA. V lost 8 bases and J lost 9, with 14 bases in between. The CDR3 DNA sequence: TGTGCCAGCGGGGAGGGCGGACCGCCCCAGCATTTT. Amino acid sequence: CASGEGGPPQHF. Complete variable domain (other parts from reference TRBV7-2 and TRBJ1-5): GAGVSQSPSNKVTEKGKDVELRCDPISGHTALYWYRQSLGQGLEFLIYFQGNSAPDKSGLPSDRFSAERTGGSVSTLTIQRTQQEDSAVYLCASGEGGPPQHFGDGTRLSIL.

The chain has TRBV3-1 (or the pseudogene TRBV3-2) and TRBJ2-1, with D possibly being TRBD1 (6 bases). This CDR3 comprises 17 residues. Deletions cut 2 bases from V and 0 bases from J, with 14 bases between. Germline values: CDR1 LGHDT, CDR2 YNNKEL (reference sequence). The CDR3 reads CASSQFADSFSYNEQFF. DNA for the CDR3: TGTGCCAGCAGCCAATTTGCGGACAGCTTCTCCTACAATGAGCAGTTCTTC.

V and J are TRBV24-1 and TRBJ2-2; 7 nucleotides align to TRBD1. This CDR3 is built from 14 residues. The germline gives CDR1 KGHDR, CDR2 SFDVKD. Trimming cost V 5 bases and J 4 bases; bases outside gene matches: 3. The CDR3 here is CATSGQGVTGELFF. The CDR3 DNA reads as TGTGCCACCAGTGGCCAGGGGGTCACCGGGGAGCTGTTTTTT.

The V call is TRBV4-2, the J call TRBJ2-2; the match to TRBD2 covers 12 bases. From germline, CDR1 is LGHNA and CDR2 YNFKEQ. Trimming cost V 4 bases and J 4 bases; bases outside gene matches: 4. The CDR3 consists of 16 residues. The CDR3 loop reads CASSRSGLAGTGELFF. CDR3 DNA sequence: TGTGCCAGCAGCCGATCGGGACTAGCGGGCACCGGGGAGCTGTTTTTT.

The CDR3 DNA sequence: TGTGCCAGTACTAGCGGGTGGGCAGATACGCAGTATTTT. Translation gives CASTSGWADTQYF. J is TRBJ2-3 and V is TRBV19, with 8 bases identical to TRBD2. V trimming: 7 bases; J trimming: 4 bases; junction bases outside the gene matches: 4. This CDR3 contains 13 residues. Germline assignment: CDR1 LNHDA and CDR2 SQIVND (reference sequence).

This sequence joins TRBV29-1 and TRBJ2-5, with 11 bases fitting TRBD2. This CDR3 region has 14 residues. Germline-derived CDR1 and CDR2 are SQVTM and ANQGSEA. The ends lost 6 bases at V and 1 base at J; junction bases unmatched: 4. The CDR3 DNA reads TGCAGCGTCGAGACTAGCGGGATCCAAGAGACCCAGTACTTC. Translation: CSVETSGIQETQYF. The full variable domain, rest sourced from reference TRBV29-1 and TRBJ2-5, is SAVISQKPSRDICQRGTSLTIQCQVDSQVTMMFWYRQQPGQSLTLIATANQGSEATYESGFVIDKFPISRPNLTFSTLTVSNMSPEDSSIYLCSVETSGIQETQYFGPGTRLLVL.

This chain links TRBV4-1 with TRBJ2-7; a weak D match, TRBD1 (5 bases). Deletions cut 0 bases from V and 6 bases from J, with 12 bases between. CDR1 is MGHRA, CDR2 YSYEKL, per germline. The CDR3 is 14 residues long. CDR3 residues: CASSQDEAGIEQYF. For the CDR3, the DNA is TGCGCCAGCAGCCAAGATGAAGCAGGGATCGAGCAGTACTTC.

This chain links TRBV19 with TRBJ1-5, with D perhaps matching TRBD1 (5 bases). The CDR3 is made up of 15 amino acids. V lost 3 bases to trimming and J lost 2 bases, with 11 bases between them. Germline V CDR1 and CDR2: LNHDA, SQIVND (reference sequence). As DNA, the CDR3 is TGTGCCAGTAGTATTCCCAGGGTCGGCAATCAGCCCCAGCATTTT. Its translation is CASSIPRVGNQPQHF.

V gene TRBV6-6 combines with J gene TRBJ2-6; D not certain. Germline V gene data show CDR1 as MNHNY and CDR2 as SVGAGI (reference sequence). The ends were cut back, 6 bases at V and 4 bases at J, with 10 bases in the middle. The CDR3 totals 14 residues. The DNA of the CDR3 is TGTGCCAGCAGCGGAGTCTCAGGGGCCAACGTCCTGACTTTC. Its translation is CASSGVSGANVLTF.

The DNA of the CDR3 is TGTGCCAGCAGCCAAGGAGGGGGGAACACTGAAGCTTTCTTT. Its translation: CASSQGGGNTEAFF. The chain joins TRBV3-1 (or the pseudogene TRBV3-2) to TRBJ1-1; tentatively, D is TRBD1 (6 bases). V was trimmed by 1 base and J by 1 base, leaving 7 bases between them. The V gene's germline CDR1 is LGHDT and CDR2 YNNKEL (reference sequence). This CDR3 contains 14 residues.

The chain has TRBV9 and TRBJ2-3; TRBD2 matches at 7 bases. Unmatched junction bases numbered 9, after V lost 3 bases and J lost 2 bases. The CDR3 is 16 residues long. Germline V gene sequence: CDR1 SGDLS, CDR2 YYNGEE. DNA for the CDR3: TGTGCCAGCAGCGCCCACCGGACTAGTAACACAGATACGCAGTATTTT. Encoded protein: CASSAHRTSNTDTQYF.

CDR3 nucleotides: TGCGCCAGCAGTTTCACAGGGTCAACTAATGAAAAACTGTTTTTT. Residues: CASSFTGSTNEKLFF. The chain carries TRBV4-1 and TRBJ1-4, with D perhaps matching TRBD1 (6 bases). Per the germline V gene, CDR1 is MGHRA and CDR2 is YSYEKL. This CDR3 has 15 amino acids. Deletions cut 6 bases from V and 0 bases from J, with 11 bases between.

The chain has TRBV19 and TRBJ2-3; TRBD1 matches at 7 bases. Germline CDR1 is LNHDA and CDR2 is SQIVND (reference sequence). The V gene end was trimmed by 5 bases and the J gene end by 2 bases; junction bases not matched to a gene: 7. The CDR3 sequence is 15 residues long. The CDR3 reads CASSHRDRNTDTQYF. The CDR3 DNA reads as TGTGCCAGTAGTCACCGGGACAGAAACACAGATACGCAGTATTTT. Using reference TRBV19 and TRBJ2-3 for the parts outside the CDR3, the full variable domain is DGGITQSPKYLFRKEGQNVTLSCEQNLNHDAMYWYRQDPGQGLRLIYYSQIVNDFQKGDIAEGYSVSREKKESFPLTVTSAQKNPTAFYLCASSHRDRNTDTQYFGPGTRLTVL.

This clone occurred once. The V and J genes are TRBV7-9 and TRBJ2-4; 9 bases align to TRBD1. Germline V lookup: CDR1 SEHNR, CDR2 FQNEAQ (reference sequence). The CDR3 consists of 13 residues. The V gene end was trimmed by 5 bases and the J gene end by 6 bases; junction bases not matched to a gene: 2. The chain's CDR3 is CASSDRGLNIQYF. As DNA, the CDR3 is TGTGCCAGCAGCGACAGGGGGTTAAACATTCAGTACTTC.

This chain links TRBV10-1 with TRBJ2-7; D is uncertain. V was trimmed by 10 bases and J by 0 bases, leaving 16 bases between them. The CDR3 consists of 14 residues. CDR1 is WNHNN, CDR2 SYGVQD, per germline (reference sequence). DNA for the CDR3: TGCGCCACCCTCTCTAGAGGTAACTCCTACGAGCAGTACTTC. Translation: CATLSRGNSYEQYF.